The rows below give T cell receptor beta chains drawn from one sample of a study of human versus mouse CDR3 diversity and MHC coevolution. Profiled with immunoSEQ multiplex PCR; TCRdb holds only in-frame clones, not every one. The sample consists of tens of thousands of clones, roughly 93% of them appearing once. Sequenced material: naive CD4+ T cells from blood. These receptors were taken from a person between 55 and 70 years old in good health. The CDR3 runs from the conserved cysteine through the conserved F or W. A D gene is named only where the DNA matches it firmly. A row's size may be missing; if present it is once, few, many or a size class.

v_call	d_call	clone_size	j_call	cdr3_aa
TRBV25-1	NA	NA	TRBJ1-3	CASSAISTGSGNTIYF
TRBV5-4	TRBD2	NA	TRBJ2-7	CASSLASGGTREQYF
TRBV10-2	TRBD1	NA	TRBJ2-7	CASSARTGGTYEQYF
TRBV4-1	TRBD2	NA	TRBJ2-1	CASIPTGTSGSSNEQFF
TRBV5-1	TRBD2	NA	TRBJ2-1	CASSTTSGRDEQFF
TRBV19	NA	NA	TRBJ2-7	CASSMNRLGDYEQYF
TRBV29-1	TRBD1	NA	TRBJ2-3	CSESTGGNTDTQYF
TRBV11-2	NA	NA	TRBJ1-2	CASSPRAGVYGYTF
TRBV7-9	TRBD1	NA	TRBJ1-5	CASSPGTGGSNQPQHF
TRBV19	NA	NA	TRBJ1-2	CASSSKPPGRVYGYTF
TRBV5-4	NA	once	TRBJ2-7	CASSKRSSYEQYF
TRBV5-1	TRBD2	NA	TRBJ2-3	CASSAGGGTDTQYF
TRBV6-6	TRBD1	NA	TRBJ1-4	CASRTGQDNEKLFF
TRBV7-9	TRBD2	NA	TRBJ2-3	CASSPRRGLASADTQYF
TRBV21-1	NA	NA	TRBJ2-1	CASSKFLRGFNNEQFF
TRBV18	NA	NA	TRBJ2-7	CASSPGYVQGYEQYF
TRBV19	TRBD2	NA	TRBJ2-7	CASSMEGRGYYEQYF
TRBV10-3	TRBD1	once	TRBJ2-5	CAIGGQGETQYF
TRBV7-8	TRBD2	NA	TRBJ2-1	CASSPQREIGYEQFF
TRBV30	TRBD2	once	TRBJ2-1	CACLVSASGSREQFF
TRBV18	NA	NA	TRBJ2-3	CASSPSLTDTQYF